The TCR beta chain described here comes from a study of cytomegalovirus exposure and HLA in healthy donors. Germline assignment: CDR1 SGDLS and CDR2 YYNGEE. V lost 1 base and J 0 bases, leaving 17 bases between the germline ends. The CDR3 is made up of 19 amino acids. Points on this clone: The antigen remains unidentified.

Study-level results: The study recorded over 150 TCR beta chains that were cytomegalovirus-associated. Most TCR sequences were rare, but some public TCRs occurred in many donors. Subsequent analysis revealed that first-cohort TCR clusters tended to co-occur in the roughly 120 validation repertoires.

Method: immunoSEQ multiplex PCR; TCRdb's copy keeps in-frame clones and lacks some. The repertoire holds fewer than 100,000 clones, with under 95% as singletons. The J gene is TRBJ2-6, the V gene TRBV9, with D perhaps matching TRBD1 (6 bases). The sequenced sample consisted of PBMCs. This TCR was recovered from a man between 25 and 39 years old in good health and CMV-seronegative. Here the CDR3 reads CASSVRTDRIRSGANVLTF. In DNA, the CDR3 is TGTGCCAGCAGCGTACGGACAGACCGAATTCGCTCTGGGGCCAACGTCCTGACTTTC.